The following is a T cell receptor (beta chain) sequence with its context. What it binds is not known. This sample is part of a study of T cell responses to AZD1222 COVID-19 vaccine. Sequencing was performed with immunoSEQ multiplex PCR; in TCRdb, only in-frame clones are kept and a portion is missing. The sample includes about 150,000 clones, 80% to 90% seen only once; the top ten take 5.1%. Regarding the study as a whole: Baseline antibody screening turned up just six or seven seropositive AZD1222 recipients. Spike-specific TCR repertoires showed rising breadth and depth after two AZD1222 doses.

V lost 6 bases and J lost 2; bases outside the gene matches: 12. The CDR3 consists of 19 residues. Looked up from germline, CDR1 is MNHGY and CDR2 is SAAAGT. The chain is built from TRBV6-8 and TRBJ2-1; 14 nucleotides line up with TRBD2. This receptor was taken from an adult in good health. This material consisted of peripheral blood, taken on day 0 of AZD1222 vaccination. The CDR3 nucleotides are TGTGCCAGCAGGGAACTTAGACTAGCGGGAGGGCCAACCTACAATGAGCAGTTCTTC. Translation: CASRELRLAGGPTYNEQFF.